The present entry profiles one T cell receptor (beta chain) with its context. The V gene lost 8 bases and the J gene lost 2 bases, with 9 bases spanning the gap. The germline V gene encodes CDR1 MNHEY and CDR2 SVGAGI. CDR3 length: 12 residues. These data belong to a study of cytomegalovirus exposure and HLA in healthy donors. The PCR made use of 60 Vbeta and 13 Jbeta primers. Using immunoSEQ multiplex PCR, the repertoire was profiled, and TCRdb retains in-frame clones only, with some absent. This sample has 150,000 or so clones, with approximately 81% found just once. This clonotype was obtained from a boy aged 2 to 9 in good health and CMV-seronegative. This chain links TRBV6-5 with TRBJ1-1; no definite D call. Sequencing was performed on PBMCs. The CDR3 nucleotides are TGTGCCAGCGGCCCCTTAAACACTGAAGCTTTCTTT. Translated: CASGPLNTEAFF.